The rows below give T cell receptor beta chains drawn from one sample of a study of CD8 T cells in Susac syndrome. TCRdb processed the immunoSEQ multiplex PCR reads anew with MiXCR; each CDR3 protein has one entry. The table records about 150,000 distinct CDR3 sequences, just under 97% of them present only once. Material for sequencing was CD8+ T cells from PBMCs. Receptor source: a human donor with multiple sclerosis. Each CDR3 is given with its conserved first and last residue. The D gene is left open where the match is weak. Some rows have no size entry. The others give once, few or many, or a class for an expanded clone.

clone_size: -; d_call: -; j_call: TRBJ2-7; v_call: TRBV30; cdr3_aa: CAWSVGPAMEEQYF; cdr3_nt: TGTGCCTGGAGTGTAGGCCCCGCGATGGAGGAGCAGTACTTC
clone_size: -; d_call: -; j_call: TRBJ2-7; v_call: TRBV12-3/TRBV12-4; cdr3_aa: CASSFGGLYEQYF; cdr3_nt: TGTGCCAGCAGTTTCGGGGGGCTGTACGAGCAGTACTTC
clone_size: once; d_call: -; j_call: TRBJ2-3; v_call: TRBV9; cdr3_aa: CASSPQFLVTPTDTQYF; cdr3_nt: TGTGCCAGCAGCCCCCAATTCCTAGTGACCCCCACAGATACGCAGTATTTT
clone_size: -; d_call: TRBD2; j_call: TRBJ2-7; v_call: TRBV9; cdr3_aa: CASSVLAGSRYEQYF; cdr3_nt: TGTGCCAGCAGCGTCCTAGCGGGGAGCCGCTACGAGCAGTACTTC
clone_size: -; d_call: -; j_call: TRBJ2-3; v_call: TRBV2; cdr3_aa: CASVSRDPQRADTQYF; cdr3_nt: TGTGCCAGCGTATCCCGGGACCCACAGCGCGCAGATACGCAGTATTTT
clone_size: -; d_call: -; j_call: TRBJ1-6; v_call: TRBV12-3/TRBV12-4; cdr3_aa: CASRLDGSNSPLHF; cdr3_nt: TGTGCCAGCAGACTGGACGGATCGAATTCACCCCTCCACTTT
clone_size: -; d_call: -; j_call: TRBJ1-1; v_call: TRBV29-1; cdr3_aa: CSVESDTEAFF; cdr3_nt: TGCAGCGTTGAATCGGACACTGAAGCTTTCTTT
clone_size: -; d_call: -; j_call: TRBJ1-5; v_call: TRBV19; cdr3_aa: CASSPHPNYQPQHF; cdr3_nt: TGTGCCAGTAGTCCACATCCCAATTATCAGCCCCAGCATTTT
clone_size: -; d_call: TRBD1; j_call: TRBJ2-1; v_call: TRBV3-1; cdr3_aa: CASSPRQGGYNEQFF; cdr3_nt: TGTGCCAGCAGCCCACGACAGGGGGGTTACAATGAGCAGTTCTTC
clone_size: -; d_call: -; j_call: TRBJ2-1; v_call: TRBV27; cdr3_aa: CASSLLEVGNEQFF; cdr3_nt: TGTGCCAGCAGTTTACTTGAGGTGGGGAATGAGCAGTTCTTC
clone_size: -; d_call: -; j_call: TRBJ1-2; v_call: TRBV7-9; cdr3_aa: CASSFSNKWPYGYTF; cdr3_nt: TGTGCCAGCAGCTTTAGCAATAAGTGGCCCTATGGCTACACCTTC
clone_size: -; d_call: TRBD2; j_call: TRBJ2-7; v_call: TRBV6-6; cdr3_aa: CAHGASGGGSYEQYF; cdr3_nt: TGTGCCCACGGGGCTAGCGGGGGGGGCTCCTACGAGCAGTACTTC
clone_size: -; d_call: TRBD2; j_call: TRBJ2-7; v_call: TRBV3-1; cdr3_aa: CASSRGLAGAYEQYF; cdr3_nt: TGTGCCAGCAGCCGGGGACTAGCGGGGGCCTACGAGCAGTACTTC
clone_size: -; d_call: -; j_call: TRBJ1-6; v_call: TRBV7-6; cdr3_aa: CASSLVQGRAPLHF; cdr3_nt: TGTGCCAGCAGCTTAGTCCAGGGTCGAGCACCCCTCCACTTT
clone_size: -; d_call: -; j_call: TRBJ1-1; v_call: TRBV3-1; cdr3_aa: CASSPLQGPVNTEAFF; cdr3_nt: TGTGCCAGCAGCCCTTTACAGGGTCCAGTGAACACTGAAGCTTTCTTT
clone_size: -; d_call: -; j_call: TRBJ1-6; v_call: TRBV27; cdr3_aa: CASSTVLSNNSPLHF; cdr3_nt: TGTGCCAGCTCGACGGTTTTGTCTAACAATTCACCCCTCCACTTT
clone_size: -; d_call: -; j_call: TRBJ2-1; v_call: TRBV10-3; cdr3_aa: CAISGPYNEQFF; cdr3_nt: TGTGCCATCAGTGGACCTTACAATGAGCAGTTCTTC
clone_size: -; d_call: TRBD2; j_call: TRBJ2-2; v_call: TRBV7-2; cdr3_aa: CASSLRSGTSGVAGELFF; cdr3_nt: TGTGCCAGCAGCTTACGTTCTGGGACTAGCGGGGTGGCCGGGGAGCTGTTTTTT
clone_size: -; d_call: -; j_call: TRBJ2-5; v_call: TRBV19; cdr3_aa: CASSMPGQETQYF; cdr3_nt: TGTGCCAGTAGTATGCCAGGGCAAGAGACCCAGTACTTC
clone_size: few; d_call: TRBD2; j_call: TRBJ2-3; v_call: TRBV11-1; cdr3_aa: CASSLRASGGTDTQYF; cdr3_nt: TGTGCCAGCAGCTTACGGGCTAGCGGGGGTACAGATACGCAGTATTTT
clone_size: -; d_call: -; j_call: TRBJ1-5; v_call: TRBV3-1; cdr3_aa: CASKGEGSNQPQHF; cdr3_nt: TGTGCCAGCAAGGGGGAAGGAAGCAATCAGCCCCAGCATTTT
clone_size: -; d_call: -; j_call: TRBJ1-1; v_call: TRBV27; cdr3_aa: CASSLSNSPGSVTEAFF; cdr3_nt: TGTGCCAGCAGTTTATCGAACTCTCCGGGGTCAGTCACTGAAGCTTTCTTT
clone_size: -; d_call: TRBD1; j_call: TRBJ2-7; v_call: TRBV20-1; cdr3_aa: CSARGTGAIYEQYF; cdr3_nt: TGCAGTGCTAGGGGGACAGGCGCGATCTACGAGCAGTACTTC
clone_size: -; d_call: -; j_call: TRBJ1-2; v_call: TRBV29-1; cdr3_aa: CSVVTPGPLHYGYTF; cdr3_nt: TGCAGCGTTGTGACCCCGGGCCCTTTACATTATGGCTACACCTTC
clone_size: -; d_call: TRBD1; j_call: TRBJ1-5; v_call: TRBV27; cdr3_aa: CASKTGTVNQPQHF; cdr3_nt: TGTGCCAGCAAAACCGGGACAGTCAATCAGCCCCAGCATTTT
clone_size: -; d_call: -; j_call: TRBJ1-2; v_call: TRBV14; cdr3_aa: CASSQEGVYVEGYTF; cdr3_nt: TGTGCCAGCAGCCAAGAAGGGGTCTACGTCGAGGGCTACACCTTC
clone_size: -; d_call: TRBD1; j_call: TRBJ2-6; v_call: TRBV12-3/TRBV12-4; cdr3_aa: CASSPRDRGLTGANVLTF; cdr3_nt: TGTGCCAGCAGTCCCCGGGACAGGGGTTTAACTGGGGCCAACGTCCTGACTTTC